This record concerns one TCR beta chain sequence. Its cognate antigen has yet to be identified. Qualities for individual bases were not recorded, and no much larger clone is one base off. The collaborating institutions used their own protocols to collect whole blood in K2EDTA tubes. Collaborator samples were shipped for TCRbeta analysis as frozen whole blood, isolated PBMCs, or DNA extracted from either sample type. TCRbeta CDR3 regions were amplified from genomic DNA by means of the immunoSEQ Assay, a bias-controlled multiplex PCR. Per the source publication's procedure: Within the assay, amplification of reference gene primers was used to estimate how many nucleated cells each sample contained. To quantify the absolute abundance of each unique TCRbeta CDR3 rearrangement, sequence reads were collapsed and filtered. For each sample, productive Simpson clonality was calculated by taking the square root of Simpson's diversity index across productive rearrangements. TCRdb limited this immuneACCESS table to in-frame rearrangements with V and J called. A share of clones is missing; checked studies link under half to unresolved V genes, and the rest is unexplained. The D gene and trimming were derived from the DNA, and the V and J assignments and clone size from that table. For this sample there are roughly 190,000 clones; approximately 84% appear just once. The top ten clones comprise roughly 5% of the sample.

The germline V gene (reference sequence) sets CDR1 to LNHDA and CDR2 to SQIVND. Reading from cysteine to phenylalanine, the CDR3 counts 14 amino acids. The retained sequence is limited to the CDR3, 42 bases, with the frame set at the first base. The trim is 6 bases for V and 4 bases for J, with a gap of 13 bases between the germline ends. The record originates from a study of blood T cell repertoires in COVID-19 (dated by TCRdb to 2018 to 2021). A note on the overall study: Samples covering the acute and convalescent phases of COVID-19 were provided by collaborators in the United States, Italy and Spain. Samples were obtained from the ongoing ImmuneRACE study (first 160 participants) and from about 1,300 subjects provided by 6 global collaborators. The prospective study material was composed of cDNA or gDNA derived from T cells, B-cell-depleted T cells, or PBMCs. HLA class I and class II types, where available, came from metadata supplied by the sample provider rather than from assay-based typing. Deeply sampled blood TCRbeta repertoires from subjects exposed to, actively infected with, or recovered from COVID-19 were included in the dataset. Sample metadata almost always included a de-identified subject ID, COVID-19 status, age in years and sex. The repertoires were released in a freely available public database meant as a resource for research on the immune response to SARS-CoV-2.

Broad study findings and their caveats: The quantity of clinical and demographic metadata differed by source and by participant and was supplied without curation.

The sample comprised peripheral blood. The V gene is TRBV19 and the J gene is TRBJ1-5; the D gene cannot be resolved reliably. The receptor was isolated from a woman aged 70-85 years with active or convalescent COVID-19. CDR3 sequence: CASSPRELNQPQHF. DNA sequence: TGTGCCAGTAGCCCGAGGGAGCTGAATCAGCCCCAGCATTTT.